The 21 T cell receptor beta chains listed next were all sequenced from one sample in a study of CD8 T cell repertoires and HIV-1 epitope variants. For these receptors, no antigen is known. Sequencing used immunoSEQ multiplex PCR; TCRdb keeps in-frame clones, though not all of them. Of 4,500 to 6,500 clones listed, 65% to 70% are singletons. Sequences were obtained from cultured CD8+ T cells derived from PBMCs. The receptor source for this set is a male donor with HIV.

The chain has TRBV4-3 and TRBJ1-4; a weak D match, TRBD1 (6 bases). CDR1 is LGHNA and CDR2 is YSLEER in the germline V gene. Between the trimmed V and J ends, which lost 4 bases and 5 bases, there was a span of 11 bases. The CDR3 runs to 14 residues. The DNA of the CDR3 is TGCGCCAGCAGCCTAGGGACACTGAATGAAAAACTGTTTTTT. It codes for CASSLGTLNEKLFF.

The chain links TRBV28 to TRBJ2-7; D ambiguous. Germline values: CDR1 MDHEN, CDR2 SYDVKM. The CDR3 consists of 14 residues. V lost 2 bases and J lost 2, with 10 bases in between. The CDR3 DNA sequence: TGTGCCAGCAGTTTAGCACAGTTTACCTACGAGCAGTACTTC. Amino acids: CASSLAQFTYEQYF.

The V and J genes are TRBV2 and TRBJ2-7; the D gene is possibly TRBD2 (6 bases). Trimming took 3 bases from V and 3 from J, leaving 9 bases between them. Germline CDR1 is SNHLY and CDR2 is FYNNEI. CDR3 length equals 13 residues. The CDR3 nucleotides are TGTGCCAGCAGTGAGGGGGGATTCTACGAGCAGTACTTC. Its protein is CASSEGGFYEQYF.

The rearrangement uses TRBV6-5 and TRBJ2-7; 9 nucleotides match TRBD2. J lost 0 bases, V lost 6 bases, and 6 bases had no gene match. Germline values: CDR1 MNHEY, CDR2 SVGAGI. CDR3 length equals 15 residues. The CDR3 DNA reads as TGTGCCAGCAGCTTGACTAGCGGAAGCTCCTACGAGCAGTACTTC. Translation: CASSLTSGSSYEQYF.

The chain carries TRBV19 and TRBJ1-5; 10 bases fit TRBD1. CDR1 and CDR2 (germline): LNHDA, SQIVND (reference sequence). V dropped 3 bases and J dropped 6; count of bases not matched to a gene: 5. The CDR3 is 15 amino acids. The CDR3 region has the DNA TGTGCCAGTAGTATTGGGACAGGGGTACGTCAGCCCCAGCATTTT. This sequence encodes CASSIGTGVRQPQHF.

In its sample, this clone was seen once. The chain combines TRBV6-5 with TRBJ1-4; D not certain. The CDR3 spans 11 residues. V lost 6 bases, J lost 8 bases, and 7 bases lay in between. Germline loops: CDR1 MNHEY, CDR2 SVGAGI. The DNA of the CDR3 is TGTGCCAGCAGGGCCCGGGAAAAACTGTTTTTT. Translated: CASRAREKLFF.

This chain uses TRBV2 with TRBJ1-5, with unresolved D. Germline loops: CDR1 SNHLY, CDR2 FYNNEI. CDR3 size: 14 residues. Trimming removed 4 bases from V and 0 bases from J, with 7 bases in between. DNA for the CDR3: TGTGCCAGCAGTGGGGAGTATAGCAATCAGCCCCAGCATTTT. Translating it yields CASSGEYSNQPQHF.

The V and J genes are TRBV27 and TRBJ2-7; D uncertain. This CDR3 has 13 amino acids. Trimming pared 3 bases from V and 3 bases from J, leaving 9 bases between. From germline, CDR1 is MNHEY and CDR2 SMNVEV (reference sequence). DNA of the CDR3: TGTGCCAGCAGTTTTTCCCGCAGCTACGAGCAGTACTTC. It encodes CASSFSRSYEQYF.

The chain combines TRBV7-8 with TRBJ2-1, with D hard to call. CDR3 length: 15 residues. The V gene lost 4 bases and the J gene lost 0 bases, with 10 bases spanning the gap. Germline lookup yields CDR1 SGHVS and CDR2 FQNEAQ. The CDR3 coding sequence is TGTGCCAGCAGCTCGGATATGAGCTCCTACAATGAGCAGTTCTTC. Translating gives CASSSDMSSYNEQFF.

The chain uses TRBV6-1 and TRBJ2-7; no clear D. Germline-derived CDR1 and CDR2 are MNHNS and SASEGT. Deletions cut 2 bases from V and 4 bases from J, with 6 bases between. CDR3 length equals 12 residues. The CDR3 protein is CASSESSYEQYF. Written as DNA, the CDR3 is TGTGCCAGCAGTGAATCCTCATACGAGCAGTACTTC.

This clone was counted only a few times. The chain employs TRBV5-5 and TRBJ2-7; 9 bases are shared with TRBD1. This CDR3 contains 14 residues. V shed 0 bases, J shed 3 bases, and the junction held 1 base outside the gene matches. Germline V gene data show CDR1 as SGHKS and CDR2 as YYEKEE (reference sequence). Written as DNA, the CDR3 is TGTGCCAGCAGCTTGGGACAGGGGGACTACGAGCAGTACTTC. Residues: CASSLGQGDYEQYF.

The chain uses TRBV11-2 and TRBJ2-7; the match to TRBD2 covers 7 bases. V gave up 3 bases and J gave up 2 bases; unmatched junction bases: 13. CDR3 length equals 17 residues. CDR1 and CDR2 (germline): SGHAT, FQNNGV. CDR3 in amino acids: CASSFGGGRENPYEQYF. CDR3 DNA sequence: TGTGCCAGCAGCTTCGGTGGCGGGCGGGAGAATCCCTACGAGCAGTACTTC.

CDR3 amino acids: CASSIVSGSTDTQYF. The CDR3 DNA sequence: TGTGCCAGTAGTATTGTGAGTGGGAGCACAGATACGCAGTATTTT. This chain links TRBV19 with TRBJ2-3, with D unresolved. Looked up from germline, CDR1 is LNHDA and CDR2 is SQIVND (reference sequence). CDR3 length equals 15 residues. V was shortened by 3 bases and J by 0 bases, with 10 bases between the two germline ends.

As regards this clone: One end of the junction does not line up with germline, which may come from a read error. This rearrangement joins TRBV2 to TRBJ2-7, with 8 bases identical to TRBD1. The germline V gene has CDR1 SNHLY and CDR2 FYNNEI. The CDR3 consists of 14 residues. The CDR3 is CASSAGQDSYGQYF. CDR3 DNA sequence: TGTGCCAGCAGTGCGGGACAGGACTCCTACGGGCAGTACTTC.

V usage is TRBV5-8 and J usage is TRBJ2-3, with TRBD2 matching 10 bases. The J segment lost 2 bases and the V segment lost 4 bases, leaving 7 bases of the junction unmatched. Per the germline V gene, CDR1 is SGHTS and CDR2 is YDEGEE. This CDR3 region has 16 residues. The CDR3 sequence: CASSPTSGVATDTQYF. CDR3 DNA: TGTGCCAGCAGCCCTACTAGCGGGGTCGCCACAGATACGCAGTATTTT.

J is TRBJ2-7 and V is TRBV15, with 8 positions matching TRBD1. V gave up 5 bases and J gave up 6 bases; unmatched junction bases: 12. This CDR3 comprises 15 residues. The germline gives CDR1 LNHNV, CDR2 YYDKDF (reference sequence). The CDR3: CATSDGTGGIGEQYF. CDR3 coding DNA: TGTGCCACCAGCGATGGGACAGGTGGCATTGGCGAGCAGTACTTC.

This clone appeared once. The chain recombines TRBV28 with TRBJ2-2; 9 bases map to TRBD2. With V trimmed by 6 bases and J by 1 base, 6 bases remained unmatched. There are 16 residues in the CDR3. Germline loops: CDR1 MDHEN, CDR2 SYDVKM. CDR3 in DNA: TGTGCCAGCAGCCCTAGACTAGCGGTGAACACCGGGGAGCTGTTTTTT. Encoded protein: CASSPRLAVNTGELFF.

The V gene is TRBV11-2, the J gene TRBJ2-1; D might be TRBD1 (6 bases). V was trimmed by 0 bases and J by 7 bases, leaving 22 bases between them. Germline loops: CDR1 SGHAT, CDR2 FQNNGV. This CDR3 is built from 18 residues. The CDR3 sequence is CASSLEVATGSLGNEQFF. CDR3 in DNA: TGTGCCAGCAGCTTAGAGGTAGCGACAGGATCCTTGGGGAATGAGCAGTTCTTC.

The chain combines TRBV28 with TRBJ1-6; 9 bases match TRBD1. Trimming removed 10 bases from V and 10 bases from J; junction bases left unmatched: 5. CDR3 size: 12 residues. Germline CDR1 reads MDHEN; CDR2 reads SYDVKM. The CDR3 bases are TGTGCCACCGACAGGGGGGGATCACCCCTCCACTTT. Amino acid sequence: CATDRGGSPLHF.

The chain recombines TRBV5-6 with TRBJ2-7, with 8 nucleotides matching TRBD2. This CDR3 spans 14 amino acids. The V and J ends lost 6 bases and 4 bases, in that order; junction bases with no gene match: 9. Looked up from germline, CDR1 is SGHDT and CDR2 is YYEEEE. The CDR3 bases are TGTGCCAGCAATCAGCGGACTAGCAGTTACGAGCAGTACTTC. Protein: CASNQRTSSYEQYF.

The chain has TRBV4-2 and TRBJ2-7; D perhaps matches TRBD1 (6 bases). The ends were cut back, 2 bases at V and 5 bases at J, with 13 bases in the middle. Germline V gives CDR1 LGHNA, CDR2 YNFKEQ. This CDR3 comprises 14 residues. The CDR3 spells CASSQTGSENEQYF. The DNA for the CDR3 is TGTGCCAGCAGCCAAACAGGGAGTGAGAACGAGCAGTACTTC.